This is a list of T cell receptor beta chains from one sample in a study of cytomegalovirus exposure and HLA in healthy donors. TCRdb's copy holds only in-frame clones and misses some; the assay was immunoSEQ multiplex PCR. The sample comprises 92,000 or so clones, approximately 68% of which are singletons, and 20% to 25% rests with the top ten. The material sequenced was PBMCs. All receptors come from a woman aged 50 to 65 in good health and CMV-seropositive. Each CDR3 is given with its conserved first and last residue. The order of the fields is V gene, CDR3 protein.

>TRBV7-2
CASSRSSGGLPGTQYF
>TRBV6-5
CASSRQGGNTGELFF
>TRBV5-1
CASSPLPGQGHEQYF
>TRBV2
CASSWTRTGASTDTQYF
>TRBV5-5
CASSYTTGIYYGYTF
>TRBV5-1
CASSLTPSTDTQYF
>TRBV19
CASTKDQGTGIGSPLHF
>TRBV19
CASSSHRGGAYEQYF
>TRBV2
CASSEGTGHYGYTF
>TRBV6-6
CASNLGGNTEAFF
>TRBV7-9
CASSSTGGPYGYTF
>TRBV5-6
CASRKTGELSEAFF
>TRBV4-1
CASSQDREERPQHF
>TRBV11-2
CASSSPKQGGASSYEQYF
>TRBV5-1
CASSFSGQGETQYF
>TRBV6-5
CASTRTGSSYEQYF
>TRBV7-2
CASSPGTTYGYTF
>TRBV18
CASSDTANTEAFF
>TRBV6-6
CASADSGYEQYF
>TRBV5-1
CASSFEGGADF
>TRBV6-4
CASSEDQGAEAFF
>TRBV28
CASSPGGRLYEQYF
>TRBV6-6
CASTRDRMRNIQYF
>TRBV19
CASSLDRSSTRYF
>TRBV15
CATSSGTSGADTQYF
>TRBV11-2
CASSAGLAEQFF
>TRBV29-1
CSVDFRGRSPGFGYTF
>TRBV9
CASSVGYRNTGELFF
>TRBV28
CASSNPGQGYNEQFF
>TRBV28
CASSLIRGGDYGYTF
>TRBV9
CASSVGAGHRNYGYTF
>TRBV5-1
CASSLGGDRGYGYTF
>TRBV20-1
CSAAAYTEAFF
>TRBV7-8
CASTSLRTRGRETQYF